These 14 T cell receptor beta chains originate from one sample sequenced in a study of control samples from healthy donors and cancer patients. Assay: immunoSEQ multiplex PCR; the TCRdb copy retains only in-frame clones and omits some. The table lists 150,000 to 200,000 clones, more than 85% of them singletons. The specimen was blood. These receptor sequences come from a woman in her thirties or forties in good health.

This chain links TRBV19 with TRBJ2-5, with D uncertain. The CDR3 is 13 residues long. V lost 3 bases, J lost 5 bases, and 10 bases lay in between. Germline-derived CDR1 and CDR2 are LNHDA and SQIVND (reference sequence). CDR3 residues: CASSMNLVETQYF. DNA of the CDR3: TGTGCCAGTAGTATGAACTTGGTCGAGACCCAGTACTTC.

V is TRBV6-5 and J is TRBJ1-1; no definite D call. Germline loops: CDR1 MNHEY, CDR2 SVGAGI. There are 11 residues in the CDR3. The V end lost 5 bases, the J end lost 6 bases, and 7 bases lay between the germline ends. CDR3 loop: CASSKLSEAFF. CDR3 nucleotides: TGTGCCAGCAGTAAGTTATCTGAAGCTTTCTTT.

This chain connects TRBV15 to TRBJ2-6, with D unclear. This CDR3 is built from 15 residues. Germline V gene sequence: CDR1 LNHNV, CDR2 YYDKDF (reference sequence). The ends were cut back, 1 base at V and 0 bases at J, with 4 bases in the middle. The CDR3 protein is CATSRGNSGANVLTF. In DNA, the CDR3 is TGTGCCACCAGCAGAGGCAACTCTGGGGCCAACGTCCTGACTTTC.

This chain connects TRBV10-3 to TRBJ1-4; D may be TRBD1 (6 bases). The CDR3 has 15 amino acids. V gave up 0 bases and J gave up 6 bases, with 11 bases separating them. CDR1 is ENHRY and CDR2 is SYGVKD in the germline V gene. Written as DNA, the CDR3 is TGTGCCATCAGTGAGTCAATGGACAGCGATGAAAAACTGTTTTTT. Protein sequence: CAISESMDSDEKLFF.

CDR3 sequence (DNA): TGTGCCAGCAGCTTAGGACCGGGTGAAAAACTGTTTTTT. Residues: CASSLGPGEKLFF. The chain employs TRBV13 and TRBJ1-4, with no clear D. Germline V gene lookup returns CDR1 PRHDT and CDR2 FYEKMQ (reference sequence). V lost 0 bases and J lost 7, with 6 bases in between. CDR3 size: 13 residues.

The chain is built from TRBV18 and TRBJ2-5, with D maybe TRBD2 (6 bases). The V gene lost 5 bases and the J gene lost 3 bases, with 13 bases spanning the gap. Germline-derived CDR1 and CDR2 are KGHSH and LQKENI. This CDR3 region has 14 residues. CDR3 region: CASSAYSGEETQYF. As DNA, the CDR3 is TGTGCCAGCTCAGCTTATAGCGGAGAAGAGACCCAGTACTTC.

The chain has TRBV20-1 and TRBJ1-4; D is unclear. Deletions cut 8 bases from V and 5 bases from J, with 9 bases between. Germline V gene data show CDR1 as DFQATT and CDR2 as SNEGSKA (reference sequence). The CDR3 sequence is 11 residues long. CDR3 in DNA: TGCAGTACCGCGAGGAATGAAAAACTGTTTTTT. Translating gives CSTARNEKLFF.

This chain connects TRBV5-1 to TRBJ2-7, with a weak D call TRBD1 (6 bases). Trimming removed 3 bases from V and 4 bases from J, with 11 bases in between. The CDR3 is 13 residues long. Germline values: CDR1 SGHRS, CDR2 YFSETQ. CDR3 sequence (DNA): TGCGCCAGCAGCTCAGACAGGTATTACGAGCAGTACTTC. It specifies CASSSDRYYEQYF.

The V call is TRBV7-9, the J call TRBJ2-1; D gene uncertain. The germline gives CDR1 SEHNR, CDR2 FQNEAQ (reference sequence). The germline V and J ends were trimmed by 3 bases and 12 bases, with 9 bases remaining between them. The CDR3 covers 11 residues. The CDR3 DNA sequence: TGTGCCAGCAGCTTTGCACCGGTGCAGTTCTTC. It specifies CASSFAPVQFF.

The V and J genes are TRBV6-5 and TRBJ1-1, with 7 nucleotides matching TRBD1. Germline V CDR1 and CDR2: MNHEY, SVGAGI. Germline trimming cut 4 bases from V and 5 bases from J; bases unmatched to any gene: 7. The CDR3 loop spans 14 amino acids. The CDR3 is CASSLGRGLTEAFF. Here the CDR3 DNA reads TGTGCCAGCAGTTTGGGCAGGGGGTTAACTGAAGCTTTCTTT.

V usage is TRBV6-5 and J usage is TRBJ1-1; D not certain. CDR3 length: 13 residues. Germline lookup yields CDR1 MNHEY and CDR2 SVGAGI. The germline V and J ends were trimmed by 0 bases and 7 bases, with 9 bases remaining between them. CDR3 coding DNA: TGTGCCAGCAGTTACTCGATGGCGGGTGAAGCTTTCTTT. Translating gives CASSYSMAGEAFF.

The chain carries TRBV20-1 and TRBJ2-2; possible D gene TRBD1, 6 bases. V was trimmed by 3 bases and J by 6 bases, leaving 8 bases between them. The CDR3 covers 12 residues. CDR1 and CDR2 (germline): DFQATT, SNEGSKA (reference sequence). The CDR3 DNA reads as TGCAGTGCTAGTAGGGGGTCCGGGGAGCTGTTTTTT. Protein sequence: CSASRGSGELFF.

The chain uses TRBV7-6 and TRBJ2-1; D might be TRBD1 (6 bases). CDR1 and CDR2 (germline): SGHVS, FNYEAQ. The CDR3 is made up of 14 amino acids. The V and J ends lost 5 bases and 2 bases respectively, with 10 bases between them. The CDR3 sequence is CASSPGTTYNEQFF. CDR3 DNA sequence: TGTGCCAGCAGCCCCGGGACAACCTACAATGAGCAGTTCTTC.

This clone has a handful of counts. The CDR3 is CASSQDLAGGYEQYF. The CDR3 DNA follows: TGCGCCAGCAGCCAAGACCTAGCGGGGGGCTACGAGCAGTACTTC. J is TRBJ2-7 and V is TRBV4-1; TRBD2 agrees at 11 bases. Germline assignment: CDR1 MGHRA and CDR2 YSYEKL. The CDR3 sequence is 15 residues long. The junction had 1 base not matched to a gene; V was cut back by 0 bases and J by 3 bases.